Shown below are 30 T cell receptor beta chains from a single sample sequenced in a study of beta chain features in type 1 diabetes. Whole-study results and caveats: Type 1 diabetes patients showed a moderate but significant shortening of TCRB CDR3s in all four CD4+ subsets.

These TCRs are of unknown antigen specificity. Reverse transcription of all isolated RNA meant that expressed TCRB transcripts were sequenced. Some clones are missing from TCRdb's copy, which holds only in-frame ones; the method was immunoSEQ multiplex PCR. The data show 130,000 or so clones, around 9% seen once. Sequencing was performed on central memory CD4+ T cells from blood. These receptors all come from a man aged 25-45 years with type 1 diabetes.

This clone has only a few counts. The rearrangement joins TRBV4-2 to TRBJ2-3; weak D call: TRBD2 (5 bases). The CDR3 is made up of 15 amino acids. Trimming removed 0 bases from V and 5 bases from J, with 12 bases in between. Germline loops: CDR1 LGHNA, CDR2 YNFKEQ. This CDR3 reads CASSQDLAIRDTQYF. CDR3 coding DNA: TGTGCCAGCAGCCAAGATCTAGCCATCCGAGATACGCAGTATTTT.

The CDR3 loop is CASSHGLAGGHEQFF. The CDR3 coding sequence is TGTGCCAGCAGCCATGGGCTAGCGGGGGGGCACGAGCAGTTCTTC. The rearrangement uses TRBV4-2 and TRBJ2-1; 12 bases match TRBD2. This CDR3 comprises 15 residues. CDR1 is LGHNA and CDR2 is YNFKEQ in the germline V gene. Losses at the gene ends were 3 bases for V and 10 bases for J; bases not matched to a gene: 7.

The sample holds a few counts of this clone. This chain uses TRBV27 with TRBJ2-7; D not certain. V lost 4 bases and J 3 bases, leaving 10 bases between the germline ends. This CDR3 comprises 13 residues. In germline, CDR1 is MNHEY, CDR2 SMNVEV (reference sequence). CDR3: CASSSNSVYEQYF. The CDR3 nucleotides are TGTGCCAGCAGTTCCAATTCGGTCTACGAGCAGTACTTC.

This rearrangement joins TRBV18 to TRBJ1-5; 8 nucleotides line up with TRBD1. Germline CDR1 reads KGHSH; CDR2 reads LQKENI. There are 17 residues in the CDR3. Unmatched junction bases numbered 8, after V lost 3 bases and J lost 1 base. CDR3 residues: CASSPRSQGVSNQPQHF. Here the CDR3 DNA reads TGTGCCAGCTCACCCAGATCACAGGGGGTCAGCAATCAGCCCCAGCATTTT.

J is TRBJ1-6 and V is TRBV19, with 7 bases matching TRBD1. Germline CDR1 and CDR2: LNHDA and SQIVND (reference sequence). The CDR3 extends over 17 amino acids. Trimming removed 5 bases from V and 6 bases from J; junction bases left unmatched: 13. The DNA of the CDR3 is TGTGCCAGTAGTCCCGACAGACCCGGGACAGCTAATTCACCCCTCCACTTT. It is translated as CASSPDRPGTANSPLHF.

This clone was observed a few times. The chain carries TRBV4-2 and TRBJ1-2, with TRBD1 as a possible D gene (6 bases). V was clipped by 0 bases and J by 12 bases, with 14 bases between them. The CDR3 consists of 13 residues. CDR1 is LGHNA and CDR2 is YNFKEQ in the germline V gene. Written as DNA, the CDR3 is TGTGCCAGCAGCCAAGATAGGCAGGGGAAGAACACCTTC. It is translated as CASSQDRQGKNTF.

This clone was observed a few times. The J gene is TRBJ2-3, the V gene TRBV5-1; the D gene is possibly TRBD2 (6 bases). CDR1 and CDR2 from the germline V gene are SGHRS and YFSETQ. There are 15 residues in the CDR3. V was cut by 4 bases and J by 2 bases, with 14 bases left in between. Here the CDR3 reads CASSSGLTDTDTQYF. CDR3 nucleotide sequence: TGCGCCAGCAGCAGCGGACTAACAGACACAGATACGCAGTATTTT. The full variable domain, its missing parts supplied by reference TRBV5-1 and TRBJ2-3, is KAGVTQTPRYLIKTRGQQVTLSCSPISGHRSVSWYQQTPGQGLQFLFEYFSETQRNKGNFPGRFSGRQFSNSRSEMNVSTLELGDSALYLCASSSGLTDTDTQYFGPGTRLTVL.

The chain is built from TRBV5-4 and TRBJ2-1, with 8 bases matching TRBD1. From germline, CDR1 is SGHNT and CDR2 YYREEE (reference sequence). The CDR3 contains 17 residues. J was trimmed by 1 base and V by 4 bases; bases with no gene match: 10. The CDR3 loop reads CASSGGPGDRSYNEQFF. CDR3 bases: TGTGCCAGCAGCGGAGGTCCGGGGGACAGGTCCTACAATGAGCAGTTCTTC.

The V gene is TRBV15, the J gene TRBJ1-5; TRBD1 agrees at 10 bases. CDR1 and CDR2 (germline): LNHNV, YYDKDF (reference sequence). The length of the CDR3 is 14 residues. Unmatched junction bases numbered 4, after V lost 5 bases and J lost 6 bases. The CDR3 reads CATSAWDRGQPQHF. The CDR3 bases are TGTGCCACCAGCGCGTGGGACAGGGGTCAGCCCCAGCATTTT.

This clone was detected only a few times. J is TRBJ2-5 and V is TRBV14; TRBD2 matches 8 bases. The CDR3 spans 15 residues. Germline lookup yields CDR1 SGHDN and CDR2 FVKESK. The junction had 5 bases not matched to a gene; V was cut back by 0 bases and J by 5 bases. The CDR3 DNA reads TGTGCCAGCAGCCAAGATCGGGGGGGCTGGGAGACCCAGTACTTC. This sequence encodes CASSQDRGGWETQYF.

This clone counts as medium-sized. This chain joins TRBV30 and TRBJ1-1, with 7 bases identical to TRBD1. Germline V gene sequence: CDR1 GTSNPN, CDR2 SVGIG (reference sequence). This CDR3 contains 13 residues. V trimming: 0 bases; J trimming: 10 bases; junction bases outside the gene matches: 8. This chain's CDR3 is CAWSVQGTSAAFF. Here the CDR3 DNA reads TGTGCCTGGAGTGTACAGGGGACATCTGCAGCTTTCTTT.

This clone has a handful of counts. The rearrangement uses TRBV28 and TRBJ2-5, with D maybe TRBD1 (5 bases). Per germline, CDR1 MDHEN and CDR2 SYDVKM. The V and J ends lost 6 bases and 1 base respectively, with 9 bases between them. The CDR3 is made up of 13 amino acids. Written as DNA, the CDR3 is TGTGCCAGCAGGGAGCAGGGCCAAGAGACCCAGTACTTC. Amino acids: CASREQGQETQYF.

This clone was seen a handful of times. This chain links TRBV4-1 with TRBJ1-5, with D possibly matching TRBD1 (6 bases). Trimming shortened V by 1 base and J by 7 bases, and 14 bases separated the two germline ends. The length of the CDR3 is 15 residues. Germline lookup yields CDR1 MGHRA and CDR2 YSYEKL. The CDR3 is CASSQGKTGGQPQHF. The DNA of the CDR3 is TGCGCCAGCAGCCAAGGGAAGACAGGCGGGCAGCCCCAGCATTTT.

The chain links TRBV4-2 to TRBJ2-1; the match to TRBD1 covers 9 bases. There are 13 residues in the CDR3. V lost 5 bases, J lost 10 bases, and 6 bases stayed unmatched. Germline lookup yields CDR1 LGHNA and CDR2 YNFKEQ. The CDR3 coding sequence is TGTGCCAGCAGCTTGGATGGGACAGGGGAGCAGTTCTTC. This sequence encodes CASSLDGTGEQFF.

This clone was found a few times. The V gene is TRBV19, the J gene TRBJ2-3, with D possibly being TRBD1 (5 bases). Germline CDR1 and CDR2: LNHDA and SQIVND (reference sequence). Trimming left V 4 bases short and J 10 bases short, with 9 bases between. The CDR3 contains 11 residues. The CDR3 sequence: CASSSGHPQYF. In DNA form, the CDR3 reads TGTGCCAGTAGTAGCGGACACCCGCAGTATTTT.

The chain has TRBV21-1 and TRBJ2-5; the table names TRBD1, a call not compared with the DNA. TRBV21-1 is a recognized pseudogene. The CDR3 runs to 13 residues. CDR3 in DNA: TGTGCCAGCCTTCGGACAGGGCAAGAGACCCAGTACTTC. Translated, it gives CASLRTGQETQYF.

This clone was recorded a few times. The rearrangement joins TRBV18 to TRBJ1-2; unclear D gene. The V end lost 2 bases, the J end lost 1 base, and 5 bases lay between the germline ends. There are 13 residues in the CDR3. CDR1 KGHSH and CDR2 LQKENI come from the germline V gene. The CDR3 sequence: CASSPGSNYGYTF. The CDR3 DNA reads TGTGCCAGCTCACCAGGCAGTAACTATGGCTACACCTTC.

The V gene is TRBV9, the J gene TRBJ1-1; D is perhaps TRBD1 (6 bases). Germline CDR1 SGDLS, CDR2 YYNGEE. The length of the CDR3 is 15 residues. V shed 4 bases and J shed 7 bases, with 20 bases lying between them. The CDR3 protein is CASSPRGGIEGEAFF. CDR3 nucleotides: TGTGCCAGCAGCCCCCGAGGGGGAATAGAGGGTGAAGCTTTCTTT.

The CDR3 reads CASRDRGEDGYTF. For the CDR3, the DNA is TGTGCCAGCAGAGACAGGGGAGAGGATGGCTACACCTTC. The chain joins TRBV6-5 to TRBJ1-2, with TRBD1 identical over 8 bases. Germline lookup yields CDR1 MNHEY and CDR2 SVGAGI. The CDR3 totals 13 residues. Trimming took 6 bases from V and 6 from J; bases not matched to a gene: 6.

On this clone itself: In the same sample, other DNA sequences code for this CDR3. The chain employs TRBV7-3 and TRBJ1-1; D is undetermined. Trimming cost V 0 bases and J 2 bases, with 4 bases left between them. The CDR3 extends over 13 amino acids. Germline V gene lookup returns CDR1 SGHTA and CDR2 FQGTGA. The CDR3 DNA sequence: TGTGCCAGCAGCTTAACCCCTAACACTGAAGCTTTCTTT. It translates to CASSLTPNTEAFF. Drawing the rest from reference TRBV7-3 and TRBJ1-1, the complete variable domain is GAGVSQTPSNKVTEKGKYVELRCDPISGHTALYWYRQSLGQGPEFLIYFQGTGAADDSGLPNDRFFAVRPEGSVSTLKIQRTERGDSAVYLCASSLTPNTEAFFGQGTRLTVV.

CDR3 DNA: TGCGCCAGCAGCCAAGGGTTATCGGGCCAAGAGACCCAGTACTTC. The encoded protein is CASSQGLSGQETQYF. This sequence joins TRBV4-3 and TRBJ2-5, with D unresolved. The CDR3 contains 15 residues. Trimming cost V 1 base and J 1 base, with 10 bases left between them. The germline CDR1 and CDR2 sequences are LGHNA and YSLEER.

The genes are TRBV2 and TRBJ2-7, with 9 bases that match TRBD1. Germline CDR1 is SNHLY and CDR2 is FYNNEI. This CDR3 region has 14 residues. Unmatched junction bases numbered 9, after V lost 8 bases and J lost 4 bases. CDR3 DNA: TGTGCCAGCCTTCGGGACAGGGTAGGTTACGAGCAGTACTTC. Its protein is CASLRDRVGYEQYF. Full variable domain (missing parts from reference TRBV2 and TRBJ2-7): EPEVTQTPSHQVTQMGQEVILRCVPISNHLYFYWYRQILGQKVEFLVSFYNNEISEKSEIFDDQFSVERPDGSNFTLKIRSTKLEDSAMYFCASLRDRVGYEQYFGPGTRLTVT.

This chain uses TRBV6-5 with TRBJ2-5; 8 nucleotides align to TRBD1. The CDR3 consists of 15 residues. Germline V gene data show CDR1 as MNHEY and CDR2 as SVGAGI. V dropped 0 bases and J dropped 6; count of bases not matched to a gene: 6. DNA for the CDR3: TGTGCCAGCAGTTACTCAGGGACAGGAGGCAAGACCCAGTACTTC. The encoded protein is CASSYSGTGGKTQYF.

CDR3 residues: CASSQTGNTEAFF. DNA for the CDR3: TGTGCCAGCAGTCAAACAGGGAACACTGAAGCTTTCTTT. The chain combines TRBV14 with TRBJ1-1; D is possibly TRBD1 (5 bases). V was shortened by 6 bases and J by 1 base, with 9 bases between the two germline ends. Germline V gene lookup returns CDR1 SGHDN and CDR2 FVKESK. The CDR3 has 13 residues.

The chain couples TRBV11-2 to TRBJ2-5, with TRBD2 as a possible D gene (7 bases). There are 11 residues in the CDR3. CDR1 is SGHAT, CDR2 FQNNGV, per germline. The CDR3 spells CASGTQETQYF. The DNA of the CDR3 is TGTGCAAGCGGGACACAAGAGACCCAGTACTTC. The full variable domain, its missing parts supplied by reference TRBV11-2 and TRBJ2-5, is EAGVAQSPRYKIIEKRQSVAFWCNPISGHATLYWYQQILGQGPKLLIQFQNNGVVDDSQLPKDRFSAERLKGVDSTLKIQPAKLEDSAVYLCASGTQETQYFGPGTRLLVL.

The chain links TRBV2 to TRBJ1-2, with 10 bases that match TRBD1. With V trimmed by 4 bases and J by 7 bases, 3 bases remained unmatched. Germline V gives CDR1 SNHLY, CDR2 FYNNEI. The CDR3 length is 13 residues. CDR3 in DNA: TGTGCCAGCAGTGGACAGGGGGCTGTTGGCTACACCTTC. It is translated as CASSGQGAVGYTF.

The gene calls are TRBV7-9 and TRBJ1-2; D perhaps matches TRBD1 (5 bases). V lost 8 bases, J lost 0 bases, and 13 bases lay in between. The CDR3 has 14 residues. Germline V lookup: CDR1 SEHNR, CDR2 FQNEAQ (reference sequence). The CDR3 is CASSRSDTNYGYTF. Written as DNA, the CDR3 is TGTGCCAGCTCCCGTTCGGACACTAACTATGGCTACACCTTC.

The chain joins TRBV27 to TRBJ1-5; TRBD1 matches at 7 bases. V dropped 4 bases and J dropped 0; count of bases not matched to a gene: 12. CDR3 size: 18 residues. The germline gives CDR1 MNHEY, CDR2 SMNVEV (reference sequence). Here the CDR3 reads CASSSRQGWGYSNQPQHF. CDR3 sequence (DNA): TGTGCCAGCAGTTCTCGACAGGGATGGGGGTATAGCAATCAGCCCCAGCATTTT.

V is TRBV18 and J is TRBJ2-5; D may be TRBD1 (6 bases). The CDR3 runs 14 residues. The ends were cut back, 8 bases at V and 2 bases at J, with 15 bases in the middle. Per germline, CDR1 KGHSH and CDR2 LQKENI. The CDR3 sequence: CASRTGILQETQYF. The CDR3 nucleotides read TGTGCCAGCCGCACAGGGATCCTACAAGAGACCCAGTACTTC.

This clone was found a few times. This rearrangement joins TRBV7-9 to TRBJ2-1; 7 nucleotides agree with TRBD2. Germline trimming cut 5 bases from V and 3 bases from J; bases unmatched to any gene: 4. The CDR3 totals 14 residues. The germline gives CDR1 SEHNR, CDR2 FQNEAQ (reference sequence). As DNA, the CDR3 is TGTGCCAGCAGCCTCGGGGGGAACTACAATGAGCAGTTCTTC. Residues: CASSLGGNYNEQFF.